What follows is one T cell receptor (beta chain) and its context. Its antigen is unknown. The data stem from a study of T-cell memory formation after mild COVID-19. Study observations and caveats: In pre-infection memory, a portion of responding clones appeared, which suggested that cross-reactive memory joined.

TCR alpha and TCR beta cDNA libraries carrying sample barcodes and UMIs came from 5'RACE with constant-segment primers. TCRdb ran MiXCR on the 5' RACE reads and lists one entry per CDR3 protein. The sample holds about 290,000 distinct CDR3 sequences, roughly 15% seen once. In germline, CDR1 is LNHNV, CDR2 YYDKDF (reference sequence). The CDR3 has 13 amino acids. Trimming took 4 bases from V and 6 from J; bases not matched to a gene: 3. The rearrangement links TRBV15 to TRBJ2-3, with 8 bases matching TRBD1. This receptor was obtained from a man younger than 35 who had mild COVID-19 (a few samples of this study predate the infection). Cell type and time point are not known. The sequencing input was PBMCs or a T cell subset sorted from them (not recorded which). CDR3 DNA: TGTGCCACCAGCACAGGGGGCCGGGATACGCAGTATTTT. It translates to CATSTGGRDTQYF.